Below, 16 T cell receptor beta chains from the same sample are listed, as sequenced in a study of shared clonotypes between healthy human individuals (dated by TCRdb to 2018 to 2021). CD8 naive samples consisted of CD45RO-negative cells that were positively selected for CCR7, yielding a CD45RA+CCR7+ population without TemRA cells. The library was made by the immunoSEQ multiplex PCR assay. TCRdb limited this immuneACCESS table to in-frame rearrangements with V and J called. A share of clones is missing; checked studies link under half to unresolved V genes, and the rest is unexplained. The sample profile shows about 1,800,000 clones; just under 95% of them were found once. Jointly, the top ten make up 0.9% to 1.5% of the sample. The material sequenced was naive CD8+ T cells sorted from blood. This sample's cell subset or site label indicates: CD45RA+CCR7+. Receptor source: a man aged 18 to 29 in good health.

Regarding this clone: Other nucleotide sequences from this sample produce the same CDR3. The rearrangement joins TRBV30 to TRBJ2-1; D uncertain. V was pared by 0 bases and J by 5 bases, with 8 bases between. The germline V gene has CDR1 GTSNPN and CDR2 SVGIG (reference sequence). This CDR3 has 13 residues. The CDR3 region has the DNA TGTGCCTGGAGTGTCTCACTTAACAATGAGCAGTTCTTC. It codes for CAWSVSLNNEQFF.

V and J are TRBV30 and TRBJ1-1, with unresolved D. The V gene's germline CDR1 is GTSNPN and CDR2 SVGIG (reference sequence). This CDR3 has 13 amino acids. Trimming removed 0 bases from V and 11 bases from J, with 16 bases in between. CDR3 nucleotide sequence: TGTGCCTGGAGTGTCTCCAGTCCCCGAGGGGCTTTCTTT. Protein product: CAWSVSSPRGAFF.

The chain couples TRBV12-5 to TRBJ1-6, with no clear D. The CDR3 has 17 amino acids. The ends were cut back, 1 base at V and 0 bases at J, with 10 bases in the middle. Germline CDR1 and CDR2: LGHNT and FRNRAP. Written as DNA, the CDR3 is TGTGCTAGTGGTTTGGGGCAGCCGAGCTCCTATAATTCACCCCTCCACTTT. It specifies CASGLGQPSSYNSPLHF.

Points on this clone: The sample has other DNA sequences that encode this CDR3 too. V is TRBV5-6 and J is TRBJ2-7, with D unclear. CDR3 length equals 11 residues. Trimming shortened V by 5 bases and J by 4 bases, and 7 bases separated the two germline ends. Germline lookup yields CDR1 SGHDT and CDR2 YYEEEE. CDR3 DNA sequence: TGTGCCAGCAGTGTGGCTTACGAGCAGTACTTC. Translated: CASSVAYEQYF. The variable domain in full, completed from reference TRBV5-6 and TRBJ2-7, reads DAGVTQSPTHLIKTRGQQVTLRCSPKSGHDTVSWYQQALGQGPQFIFQYYEEEERQRGNFPDRFSGHQFPNYSSELNVNALLLGDSALYLCASSVAYEQYFGPGTRLTVT.

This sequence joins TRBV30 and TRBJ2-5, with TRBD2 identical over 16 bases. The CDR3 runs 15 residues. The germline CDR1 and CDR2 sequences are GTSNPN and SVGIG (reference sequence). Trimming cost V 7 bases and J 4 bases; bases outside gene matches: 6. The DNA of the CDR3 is TGTGCCTTGTCCGGGACTAGCGGGAGGGGAGAGACCCAGTACTTC. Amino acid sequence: CALSGTSGRGETQYF.

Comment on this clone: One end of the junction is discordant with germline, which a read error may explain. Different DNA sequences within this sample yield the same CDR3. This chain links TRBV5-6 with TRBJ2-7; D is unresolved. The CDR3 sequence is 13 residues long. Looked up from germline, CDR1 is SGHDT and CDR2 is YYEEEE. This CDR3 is CASSFGVSYEQYF. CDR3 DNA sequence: TGTGCCAGCAGCTTTGGGGTGTCCTACGAACAGTACTTC.

Written as DNA, the CDR3 is TGTGCCAGCAGCTTGGTGGGACAGGGGCCTAATTCACCCCTCCACTTT. Encoded protein: CASSLVGQGPNSPLHF. This sequence joins TRBV5-5 and TRBJ1-6; 10 bases are a match to TRBD1. The CDR3 is 16 amino acids. V shed 0 bases and J 6 bases; nucleotides not matched to a gene: 3. Germline V gene lookup returns CDR1 SGHKS and CDR2 YYEKEE (reference sequence).

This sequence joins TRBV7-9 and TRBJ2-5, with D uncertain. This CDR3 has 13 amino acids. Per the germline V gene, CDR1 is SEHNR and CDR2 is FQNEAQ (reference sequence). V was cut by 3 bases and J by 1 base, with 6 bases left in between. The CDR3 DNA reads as TGTGCCAGCAGCTTGGAACTCCAAGAGACCCAGTACTTC. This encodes CASSLELQETQYF.

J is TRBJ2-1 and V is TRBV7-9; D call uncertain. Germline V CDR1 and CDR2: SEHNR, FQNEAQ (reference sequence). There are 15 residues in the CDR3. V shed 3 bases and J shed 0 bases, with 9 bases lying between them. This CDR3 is CASSLGSSSYNEQFF. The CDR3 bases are TGTGCCAGCAGCTTGGGCAGCAGCTCCTACAATGAGCAGTTCTTC.

The CDR3 DNA sequence: TGTGCCAGCAGCGGGGGCTTTCCTAGCACAGATACGCAGTATTTT. Its translation: CASSGGFPSTDTQYF. The chain couples TRBV7-8 to TRBJ2-3; D possibly corresponds to TRBD1 (6 bases). Germline V gene sequence: CDR1 SGHVS, CDR2 FQNEAQ. V was trimmed by 5 bases and J by 0 bases, leaving 12 bases between them. This CDR3 is 15 amino acids long. Full variable domain (remainder filled in from reference TRBV7-8 and TRBJ2-3): GAGVSQSPRYKVAKRGQDVALRCDPISGHVSLFWYQQALGQGPEFLTYFQNEAQLDKSGLPSDRFFAERPEGSVSTLKIQRTQQEDSAVYLCASSGGFPSTDTQYFGPGTRLTVL.

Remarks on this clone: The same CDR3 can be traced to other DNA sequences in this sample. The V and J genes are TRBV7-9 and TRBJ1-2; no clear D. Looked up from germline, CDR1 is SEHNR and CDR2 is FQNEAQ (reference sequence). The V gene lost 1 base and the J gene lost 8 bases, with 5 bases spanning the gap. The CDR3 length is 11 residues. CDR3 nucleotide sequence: TGTGCCAGCAGCTTAGGCGACGGCTACACCTTC. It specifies CASSLGDGYTF.

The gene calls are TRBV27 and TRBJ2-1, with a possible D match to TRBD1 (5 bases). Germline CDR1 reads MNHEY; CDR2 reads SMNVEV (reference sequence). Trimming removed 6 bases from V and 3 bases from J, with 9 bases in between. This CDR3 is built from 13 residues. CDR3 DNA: TGTGCCAGCAGAATAGACAGCTACAATGAGCAGTTCTTC. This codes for CASRIDSYNEQFF.

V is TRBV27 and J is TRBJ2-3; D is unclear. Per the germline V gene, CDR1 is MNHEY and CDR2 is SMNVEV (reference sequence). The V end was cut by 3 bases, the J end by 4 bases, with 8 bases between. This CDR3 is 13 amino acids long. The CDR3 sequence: CASSFGNSDTQYF. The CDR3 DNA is TGTGCCAGCAGTTTCGGAAATTCAGATACGCAGTATTTT.

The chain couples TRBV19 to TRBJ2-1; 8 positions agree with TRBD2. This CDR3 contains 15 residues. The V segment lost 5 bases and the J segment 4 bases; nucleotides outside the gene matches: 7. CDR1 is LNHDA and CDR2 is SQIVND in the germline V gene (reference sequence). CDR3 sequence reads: CASSLTGTSYNEQFF. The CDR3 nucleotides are TGTGCCAGTAGTTTAACCGGGACTAGTTACAATGAGCAGTTCTTC.

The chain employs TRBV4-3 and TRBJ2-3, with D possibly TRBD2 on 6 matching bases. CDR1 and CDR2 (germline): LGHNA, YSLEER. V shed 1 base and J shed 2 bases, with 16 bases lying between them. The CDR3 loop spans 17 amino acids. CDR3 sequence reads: CASSQGYAGRSTDTQYF. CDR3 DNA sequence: TGCGCCAGCAGCCAAGGTTATGCGGGGCGGTCCACAGATACGCAGTATTTT.

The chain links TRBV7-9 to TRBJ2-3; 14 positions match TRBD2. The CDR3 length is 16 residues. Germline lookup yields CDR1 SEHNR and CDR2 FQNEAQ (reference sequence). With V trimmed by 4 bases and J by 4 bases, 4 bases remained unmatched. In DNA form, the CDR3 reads TGTGCCAGCAGCTGGGGACTAGCGGGAGTTGCAGATACGCAGTATTTT. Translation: CASSWGLAGVADTQYF.